The 21 T cell receptor beta chains in this list originate from one sample, sequenced in a study of cytomegalovirus exposure and HLA in healthy donors. The PCR ran on 60 Vbeta and 13 Jbeta primers. Clones were read by immunoSEQ multiplex PCR, and TCRdb kept only the in-frame ones, dropping some. This sample yields some 200,000 clones, of which around 68% are seen a single time; around 3.2% belongs to the top ten. Sequencing was carried out using PBMCs. Receptors were obtained from a man between 40 and 49 years old in good health and CMV-seronegative.

The chain uses TRBV5-1 and TRBJ1-6, with D possibly TRBD1 on 6 matching bases. Trimming shortened V by 0 bases and J by 7 bases, and 11 bases separated the two germline ends. Germline CDR1 SGHRS, CDR2 YFSETQ. The CDR3 totals 15 residues. Here the CDR3 reads CASSLGTVKNSPLHF. CDR3 nucleotide sequence: TGCGCCAGCAGCTTGGGGACAGTGAAAAATTCACCCCTCCACTTT.

This rearrangement joins TRBV10-2 to TRBJ1-6, with 10 bases identical to TRBD1. Unmatched junction bases numbered 1, after V lost 3 bases and J lost 5 bases. From germline, CDR1 is WSHSY and CDR2 SAAADI. This CDR3 region has 15 residues. The CDR3 DNA follows: TGCGCCAGCAGTGAAGGGACAGGGGATAATTCACCCCTCCACTTT. This translates into CASSEGTGDNSPLHF.

The gene calls are TRBV4-1 and TRBJ2-7, with D maybe TRBD2 (6 bases). The ends were cut back, 2 bases at V and 0 bases at J, with 8 bases in the middle. CDR1 MGHRA and CDR2 YSYEKL come from the germline V gene. This CDR3 is 14 amino acids long. This CDR3 is CASSQPTSSYEQYF. The CDR3 DNA follows: TGCGCCAGCAGCCAACCGACTAGCTCCTACGAGCAGTACTTC.

The V and J genes are TRBV11-1 and TRBJ2-5, with TRBD1 as a possible D gene (6 bases). CDR1 is SGHAT and CDR2 is FQDESV in the germline V gene (reference sequence). Trimming cost V 6 bases and J 5 bases, with 13 bases left between them. This CDR3 has 13 residues. The CDR3 loop is CASSPQGIETQYF. In nucleotides, the CDR3 is TGTGCCAGCAGTCCACAGGGTATTGAGACCCAGTACTTC.

V gene TRBV5-1 combines with J gene TRBJ2-5; D not resolved. Trimming took 0 bases from V and 5 from J, leaving 11 bases between them. Germline CDR1 SGHRS, CDR2 YFSETQ. The CDR3 sequence is 14 residues long. The CDR3 region has the DNA TGCGCCAGCAGCTTGGCAATAGCACGGGAGACCCAGTACTTC. Its translation is CASSLAIARETQYF. Combining the CDR3 with reference TRBV5-1 and TRBJ2-5 gives the whole variable domain KAGVTQTPRYLIKTRGQQVTLSCSPISGHRSVSWYQQTPGQGLQFLFEYFSETQRNKGNFPGRFSGRQFSNSRSEMNVSTLELGDSALYLCASSLAIARETQYFGPGTRLLVL.

The chain combines TRBV11-1 with TRBJ2-1; the D is unclear. This CDR3 has 15 amino acids. V was trimmed by 2 bases and J by 2 bases, leaving 10 bases between them. CDR1 and CDR2 from the germline V gene are SGHAT and FQDESV (reference sequence). This CDR3 reads CASSLLRGTYNEQFF. DNA for the CDR3: TGTGCCAGCAGCTTATTGCGAGGAACCTACAATGAGCAGTTCTTC.

The sample holds a few counts of this clone. J is TRBJ2-5 and V is TRBV19, with TRBD1 identical over 8 bases. The CDR3 loop spans 14 amino acids. Germline loops: CDR1 LNHDA, CDR2 SQIVND (reference sequence). Trimming cost V 5 bases and J 4 bases; bases outside gene matches: 6. The CDR3 protein is CASSQAGGLETQYF. The CDR3 nucleotides read TGTGCCAGTAGTCAGGCAGGGGGCCTAGAGACCCAGTACTTC.

This clone has more than one count but fewer than ten. This chain joins TRBV19 and TRBJ2-3, with TRBD2 identical over 10 bases. This CDR3 spans 16 amino acids. V shed 3 bases, J shed 6 bases, and the junction held 9 bases outside the gene matches. Per germline, CDR1 LNHDA and CDR2 SQIVND (reference sequence). CDR3: CASSIPGAGGPDTQYF. The CDR3 DNA sequence: TGTGCCAGTAGTATCCCGGGAGCGGGGGGGCCCGATACGCAGTATTTT.

This clone was found a few times. As DNA, the CDR3 is TGTGCCAGTAGTATTGGCCAGACAACTAATGAAAAACTGTTTTTT. Residues: CASSIGQTTNEKLFF. The rearrangement uses TRBV19 and TRBJ1-4, with unresolved D. Germline assignment: CDR1 LNHDA and CDR2 SQIVND (reference sequence). V was trimmed by 3 bases and J by 0 bases, leaving 8 bases between them. The CDR3 sequence is 15 residues long.

J is TRBJ2-3 and V is TRBV5-1, with TRBD2 matching over 12 bases. The CDR3 is 16 amino acids. V lost 1 base to trimming and J lost 4 bases; unmatched junction nucleotides: 4. CDR1 SGHRS and CDR2 YFSETQ come from the germline V gene. The DNA for the CDR3 is TGCGCCAGCAGCTTGCAGACTAGCGGGAGCTCAGATACGCAGTATTTT. Protein sequence: CASSLQTSGSSDTQYF.

The genes are TRBV15 and TRBJ1-3; D gene unclear. Looked up from germline, CDR1 is LNHNV and CDR2 is YYDKDF (reference sequence). V was trimmed by 3 bases and J by 3 bases, leaving 3 bases between them. The CDR3 is made up of 12 amino acids. The CDR3 region has the DNA TGTGCCACCAGCAGTCTTGGAAACACCATATATTTT. Protein sequence: CATSSLGNTIYF. The entire variable domain, with the rest obtained from reference TRBV15 and TRBJ1-3, is as follows: DAMVIQNPRYQVTQFGKPVTLSCSQTLNHNVMYWYQQKSSQAPKLLFHYYDKDFNNEADTPDNFQSRRPNTSFCFLDIRSPGLGDTAMYLCATSSLGNTIYFGEGSWLTVV.

The chain carries TRBV7-2 and TRBJ2-2; 7 bases are a match to TRBD2. V lost 1 base to trimming and J lost 5 bases; unmatched junction nucleotides: 10. Looked up from germline, CDR1 is SGHTA and CDR2 is FQGNSA. The CDR3 runs 17 residues. The CDR3 reads CASSLGGGVTRTGELFF. As DNA, the CDR3 is TGTGCCAGCAGCTTAGGTGGGGGGGTAACGCGGACCGGGGAGCTGTTTTTT.

The chain couples TRBV19 to TRBJ2-2; a weak D match, TRBD1 (6 bases). Looked up from germline, CDR1 is LNHDA and CDR2 is SQIVND (reference sequence). CDR3 size: 14 residues. Trimming pared 6 bases from V and 3 bases from J, leaving 11 bases between. CDR3 DNA sequence: TGTGCCAGTAGGGCCGGACAGTACACCGGGGAGCTGTTTTTT. Amino acid sequence: CASRAGQYTGELFF. Drawing the rest from reference TRBV19 and TRBJ2-2, the complete variable domain is DGGITQSPKYLFRKEGQNVTLSCEQNLNHDAMYWYRQDPGQGLRLIYYSQIVNDFQKGDIAEGYSVSREKKESFPLTVTSAQKNPTAFYLCASRAGQYTGELFFGEGSRLTVL.

V is TRBV7-2 and J is TRBJ2-7; 8 nucleotides match TRBD1. The J segment lost 3 bases and the V segment lost 11 bases, leaving 3 bases of the junction unmatched. Germline V lookup: CDR1 SGHTA, CDR2 FQGNSA. This CDR3 is built from 11 residues. The CDR3 loop reads CAAGTGYEQYF. The CDR3, as DNA: TGTGCCGCCGGGACAGGCTACGAGCAGTACTTC. Filled out from reference TRBV7-2 and TRBJ2-7, the complete variable domain reads GAGVSQSPSNKVTEKGKDVELRCDPISGHTALYWYRQSLGQGLEFLIYFQGNSAPDKSGLPSDRFSAERTGGSVSTLTIQRTQQEDSAVYLCAAGTGYEQYFGPGTRLTVT.

The rearrangement joins TRBV11-2 to TRBJ1-2; tentative D call: TRBD1 (5 bases). The CDR3 totals 14 residues. Germline-derived CDR1 and CDR2 are SGHAT and FQNNGV. V lost 5 bases and J 6 bases, leaving 16 bases between the germline ends. The CDR3 coding sequence is TGTGCCAGCAGCCCCACGCGGGACGGGCATGGCTACACCTTC. Translated, it gives CASSPTRDGHGYTF.

The gene calls are TRBV19 and TRBJ1-6; TRBD1 is a possible D gene (5 bases). Germline lookup yields CDR1 LNHDA and CDR2 SQIVND (reference sequence). This CDR3 spans 17 amino acids. V was shortened by 8 bases and J by 8 bases, with 25 bases between the two germline ends. The DNA for the CDR3 is TGTGCCAGTTCTAATAGGGCGCAGGGACTTTATCATTCACCCCTCCACTTT. Its protein is CASSNRAQGLYHSPLHF.

The chain is built from TRBV10-3 and TRBJ2-7, with 9 bases fitting TRBD1. After removal of 0 bases from V and 4 bases from J, the junction contained 4 bases not matched to a gene. The germline V gene encodes CDR1 ENHRY and CDR2 SYGVKD. This CDR3 spans 15 amino acids. The CDR3: CAISESGTGSYEQYF. The CDR3 coding sequence is TGTGCCATCAGTGAGTCAGGGACAGGGAGTTACGAGCAGTACTTC.

This clone was observed a few times. The chain links TRBV6-1 to TRBJ2-7; no firm D call. CDR1 is MNHNS and CDR2 is SASEGT in the germline V gene. The CDR3 consists of 13 residues. Trimming left V 5 bases short and J 3 bases short, with 11 bases between. This chain's CDR3 is CASSNTERYEQYF. Written as DNA, the CDR3 is TGTGCCAGCAGTAACACCGAACGCTACGAGCAGTACTTC.

Written as DNA, the CDR3 is TGCGCCAGCAGCCAAGTGGGGGGTACAGGGGTTGGTTCAAAGCAGTACTTC. Its translation: CASSQVGGTGVGSKQYF. The V and J genes are TRBV4-1 and TRBJ2-7; TRBD1 might be the D (7 bases). The CDR3 is made up of 17 amino acids. V shed 1 base and J shed 8 bases, with 24 bases lying between them. The V gene's germline CDR1 is MGHRA and CDR2 YSYEKL.

This clone was counted between two and nine times. The V call is TRBV5-1, the J call TRBJ2-3, with D maybe TRBD2 (6 bases). The germline CDR1 and CDR2 sequences are SGHRS and YFSETQ. This CDR3 has 16 residues. Trimming cost V 4 bases and J 4 bases, with 19 bases left between them. The CDR3 here is CASSRFVGGRADTQYF. CDR3 DNA: TGCGCCAGCAGCCGCTTTGTGGGGGGAAGAGCAGATACGCAGTATTTT.

The J gene is TRBJ1-1, the V gene TRBV5-5; D may be TRBD1 (5 bases). Between the trimmed V and J ends, which lost 1 base and 1 base, there was a span of 8 bases. The CDR3 is made up of 14 amino acids. Germline CDR1 reads SGHKS; CDR2 reads YYEKEE (reference sequence). The CDR3 region is CASSLTGGNTEAFF. The CDR3 DNA reads TGTGCCAGCAGCTTGACAGGCGGGAACACTGAAGCTTTCTTT.